These 17 T cell receptor beta chains share one sample of origin, sequenced in a study of identical twins. TCRdb reprocessed the 5' RACE reads with MiXCR, giving one entry per CDR3 protein. Found here are hundreds of thousands of distinct CDR3 sequences, 18% of them singletons; the top ten hold around 13%. These data were also reused for a study on T cells expressing NK-cell markers.

The sequencing input was PBMCs. These receptors all stem from a woman between 18 and 29 years old in good health.

V gene TRBV9 combines with J gene TRBJ2-1; D possibly uses TRBD1 or TRBD2 (5 bases each). V was clipped by 2 bases and J by 5 bases, with 14 bases between them. The germline CDR1 and CDR2 sequences are SGDLS and YYNGEE. CDR3 length equals 15 residues. The chain's CDR3 is CASSVRGHPHNEQFF. CDR3 DNA sequence: TGTGCCAGCAGCGTTCGGGGCCATCCCCACAATGAGCAGTTCTTC. The full variable domain, in which reference TRBV9 and TRBJ2-1 provide the parts outside the CDR3, is DSGVTQTPKHLITATGQRVTLRCSPRSGDLSVYWYQQSLDQGLQFLIQYYNGEERAKGNILERFSAQQFPDLHSELNLSSLELGDSALYFCASSVRGHPHNEQFFGPGTRLTVL.

This chain joins TRBV4-2 and TRBJ1-2; 7 bases are shared with TRBD1. Unmatched junction bases numbered 4, after V lost 1 base and J lost 5 bases. CDR1 and CDR2 (germline): LGHNA, YNFKEQ. The CDR3 spans 14 residues. CDR3 DNA sequence: TGTGCCAGCAGCCAAGCGGGACAGCCTTATGGCTACACCTTC. It yields the protein CASSQAGQPYGYTF.

CDR3 sequence (DNA): TGCGCCAGCAGTGAGATTTACACTGAAGCTTTCTTT. Its translation: CASSEIYTEAFF. The chain links TRBV10-2 to TRBJ1-1; D is unclear. The CDR3 sequence is 12 residues long. Germline V lookup: CDR1 WSHSY, CDR2 SAAADI. Trimming removed 2 bases from V and 3 bases from J, with 4 bases in between.

The J gene is TRBJ2-3, the V gene TRBV20-1; D perhaps matches TRBD2 (5 bases). V dropped 0 bases and J dropped 3 bases, with 13 bases sitting between them. Germline-derived CDR1 and CDR2 are DFQATT and SNEGSKA (reference sequence). This CDR3 comprises 15 residues. The CDR3 reads CSAREGGSGTDTQYF. The CDR3 coding sequence is TGCAGTGCTAGAGAGGGTGGGAGTGGGACAGATACGCAGTATTTT.

The rearrangement links TRBV30 to TRBJ2-7, with 8 bases matching TRBD2. The CDR3 has 13 residues. V trimming: 2 bases; J trimming: 1 base; junction bases outside the gene matches: 1. CDR1 GTSNPN and CDR2 SVGIG come from the germline V gene (reference sequence). CDR3 coding DNA: TGTGCCTGGAGTACTAGCGGTTCCTACGAGCAGTACTTC. This encodes CAWSTSGSYEQYF.

The J gene is TRBJ2-3, the V gene TRBV10-1; D unresolved. This CDR3 region has 10 residues. Germline V CDR1 and CDR2: WNHNN, SYGVQD (reference sequence). The V and J ends lost 10 bases and 6 bases respectively, with 8 bases between them. The CDR3 loop reads CAIDADTQYF. CDR3 nucleotide sequence: TGCGCCATAGACGCGGATACGCAGTATTTT.

The V call is TRBV9, the J call TRBJ2-1, with D possibly TRBD2 on 6 matching bases. V lost 0 bases and J 3 bases, leaving 13 bases between the germline ends. CDR1 and CDR2 from the germline V gene are SGDLS and YYNGEE. CDR3 length: 16 residues. CDR3 sequence (DNA): TGTGCCAGCAGCGTAGCATTAGCGGACAACTACAATGAGCAGTTCTTC. As protein: CASSVALADNYNEQFF.

The chain has TRBV20-1 and TRBJ2-7; TRBD2 is a possible D gene (6 bases). Trimming took 6 bases from V and 3 from J, leaving 18 bases between them. Germline-derived CDR1 and CDR2 are DFQATT and SNEGSKA (reference sequence). The CDR3 runs to 14 residues. The CDR3 loop reads CSALDPGEGYEQYF. CDR3 DNA sequence: TGCAGTGCCCTTGACCCGGGGGAAGGCTACGAGCAGTACTTC.

This clonotype has just a few counts. This chain joins TRBV12-3 or TRBV12-4 and TRBJ2-3, with 8 nucleotides matching TRBD1. CDR3 length equals 15 residues. Losses at the gene ends were 5 bases for V and 2 bases for J; bases not matched to a gene: 6. DNA of the CDR3: TGTGCCAGCAGTCCGTTGGACAGGGACACAGATACGCAGTATTTT. This translates into CASSPLDRDTDTQYF.

V gene TRBV12-3 or TRBV12-4 combines with J gene TRBJ2-1, with 7 nucleotides matching TRBD2. J lost 1 base, V lost 3 bases, and 6 bases had no gene match. The CDR3 has 16 amino acids. The CDR3 protein is CASSFRGLNSYNEQFF. In DNA, the CDR3 is TGTGCCAGCAGTTTTAGGGGACTAAATTCCTACAATGAGCAGTTCTTC.

The CDR3 coding sequence is TGTGCCAGCAGTGAAAGGTCACGTCGTGGCTACACCTTC. Amino acid sequence: CASSERSRRGYTF. This chain joins TRBV2 and TRBJ1-2, with D unresolved. The length of the CDR3 is 13 residues. Looked up from germline, CDR1 is SNHLY and CDR2 is FYNNEI. Deletions cut 2 bases from V and 7 bases from J, with 11 bases between.

This sequence joins TRBV5-1 and TRBJ2-3; 13 bases match TRBD2. V shed 4 bases and J 9 bases; nucleotides not matched to a gene: 8. CDR3 length: 15 amino acids. CDR1 is SGHRS, CDR2 YFSETQ, per germline. CDR3 residues: CASSPTSGGAGTQYF. In DNA, the CDR3 is TGCGCCAGCAGCCCTACTAGCGGGGGGGCCGGGACGCAGTATTTT.

The chain recombines TRBV9 with TRBJ1-1; D ambiguous. This CDR3 is 14 amino acids long. Germline CDR1 is SGDLS and CDR2 is YYNGEE. Trimming shortened V by 5 bases and J by 4 bases, and 15 bases separated the two germline ends. The CDR3 DNA sequence: TGTGCCAGCAGTTCAGACACCTTGGGCACTGAAGCTTTCTTT. Its translation is CASSSDTLGTEAFF.

The V and J genes are TRBV20-1 and TRBJ1-6; unclear D gene. The germline V gene encodes CDR1 DFQATT and CDR2 SNEGSKA (reference sequence). The CDR3 extends over 15 amino acids. V was pared by 2 bases and J by 0 bases, with 8 bases between. CDR3 nucleotide sequence: TGCAGTGCTAGACCCACGGGCTCCTATAATTCACCCCTCCACTTT. This encodes CSARPTGSYNSPLHF.

Only a few counts were recorded for this clonotype. The chain couples TRBV9 to TRBJ2-1, with no clear D. Trimming stripped 0 bases from V and 5 bases from J, with 9 bases between. Germline values: CDR1 SGDLS, CDR2 YYNGEE. The CDR3 runs to 14 residues. The CDR3 DNA is TGTGCCAGCAGCGTAGTGTCCACAAACAATGAGCAGTTCTTC. Protein product: CASSVVSTNNEQFF. The whole variable domain, remainder taken from reference TRBV9 and TRBJ2-1, is DSGVTQTPKHLITATGQRVTLRCSPRSGDLSVYWYQQSLDQGLQFLIQYYNGEERAKGNILERFSAQQFPDLHSELNLSSLELGDSALYFCASSVVSTNNEQFFGPGTRLTVL.

This clonotype was observed many times. The V call is TRBV20-1, the J call TRBJ1-2; D is perhaps TRBD1 (5 bases). CDR3 length equals 14 residues. Trimming left V 3 bases short and J 4 bases short, with 15 bases between. Germline V gene lookup returns CDR1 DFQATT and CDR2 SNEGSKA (reference sequence). The CDR3 DNA is TGCAGTGCTAGCGACAGAGAGACGTCCTATGGCTACACCTTC. Amino acid sequence: CSASDRETSYGYTF.

The chain employs TRBV4-3 and TRBJ1-2; a possible D gene is TRBD1 (5 bases). Germline-derived CDR1 and CDR2 are LGHNA and YSLEER. Trimming pared 0 bases from V and 8 bases from J, leaving 10 bases between. This CDR3 has 13 residues. Here the CDR3 reads CASSQDEGRGYTF. The CDR3 DNA sequence: TGCGCCAGCAGCCAAGATGAGGGACGGGGCTACACCTTC.